This TCR beta chain is drawn from a study of T-cell memory formation after mild COVID-19. This clonotype was found many times. Its antigen is undetermined. 5'RACE, which relied on constant-segment primers, yielded TCR alpha and TCR beta cDNA libraries carrying sample barcodes and UMIs. Via MiXCR, TCRdb re-called the 5' RACE reads, giving one row per CDR3 protein. Among about 6,100 distinct CDR3 sequences listed, over 15% were seen once. Trimming took 5 bases from V and 3 from J, leaving 5 bases between them. The CDR3 is 11 amino acids. Study-level findings and limits: Shrinking CD4+ clones resided mostly in CM and EM, and CD8+ ones in EMRA. Cross-reactive memory apparently joined, as some responding clones appeared in pre-infection memory.

The chain joins TRBV12-3 or TRBV12-4 to TRBJ2-7; unclear D gene. Sequenced material: PBMCs or a T cell subset sorted from them (not recorded which). The receptor was derived from an adult woman who had mild COVID-19 (a few samples of this study predate the infection). Cell type and time point are not known. The chain's CDR3 is CASSILYEQYF. As DNA, the CDR3 is TGTGCCAGCAGTATCCTCTACGAGCAGTACTTC.